Below are 28 T cell receptor beta chains sequenced from a single sample in a study of CD8 T cells in Susac syndrome. An input of roughly 0.5 to 1 ug of RNA was subjected to reverse transcription using random hexamers. TCRdb independently ran MiXCR on the immunoSEQ multiplex PCR reads; one entry per CDR3 protein. Altogether 95,000 to 150,000 distinct CDR3 sequences are present, around 94% being singletons, with the ten largest covering around 0.21%. Input material: CD8+ T cells from PBMCs. These receptors all come from a human donor with Susac syndrome.

The CDR3 bases are TGTGCCAGCAGCTACGTAACAACGCCCTACAATGAGCAGTTCTTC. Protein: CASSYVTTPYNEQFF. This chain joins TRBV11-2 and TRBJ2-1, with no clear D. The CDR3 totals 15 residues. The V gene lost 4 bases and the J gene lost 2 bases, with 12 bases spanning the gap. CDR1 and CDR2 from the germline V gene are SGHAT and FQNNGV.

The chain has TRBV7-9 and TRBJ2-7; the match to TRBD1 covers 11 bases. After removal of 5 bases from V and 5 bases from J, the junction contained 8 bases not matched to a gene. The CDR3 is 15 residues long. Per the germline V gene, CDR1 is SEHNR and CDR2 is FQNEAQ (reference sequence). The CDR3 loop is CASSIGPGQGDEQYF. DNA of the CDR3: TGTGCCAGCAGCATCGGTCCGGGACAGGGGGACGAGCAGTACTTC.

This clonotype appeared a few times. The J gene is TRBJ2-2, the V gene TRBV6-5; D remains unclear. V lost 5 bases, J lost 4 bases, and 5 bases lay in between. CDR1 and CDR2 from the germline V gene are MNHEY and SVGAGI. The CDR3 totals 12 residues. DNA of the CDR3: TGTGCCAGCAGTCCGGGCACCGGGGAGCTGTTTTTT. Translation: CASSPGTGELFF.

As DNA, the CDR3 is TGCAGCCCCCCGGTGGGCCCCGCTGAAGCTTTCTTT. Its translation: CSPPVGPAEAFF. The genes are TRBV29-1 and TRBJ1-1; D remains unclear. V was shortened by 8 bases and J by 6 bases, with 16 bases between the two germline ends. The germline V gene encodes CDR1 SQVTM and CDR2 ANQGSEA. This CDR3 contains 12 residues.

The chain has TRBV30 and TRBJ2-7; possible D gene TRBD1, 6 bases. The germline V and J ends were trimmed by 0 bases and 1 base, with 10 bases remaining between them. Germline V gene sequence: CDR1 GTSNPN, CDR2 SVGIG (reference sequence). The CDR3 extends over 14 amino acids. CDR3 sequence: CAWSVATGSYEQYF. CDR3 bases: TGTGCCTGGAGTGTCGCAACAGGGTCCTACGAGCAGTACTTC.

The chain has TRBV7-9 and TRBJ2-2; D is perhaps TRBD2 (6 bases). The CDR3 totals 15 residues. Trimming pared 5 bases from V and 0 bases from J, leaving 10 bases between. Germline CDR1 is SEHNR and CDR2 is FQNEAQ (reference sequence). CDR3 region: CASSTPSANTGELFF. The CDR3 region has the DNA TGTGCCAGCAGCACTCCTAGCGCGAACACCGGGGAGCTGTTTTTT.

V usage is TRBV11-2 and J usage is TRBJ2-3; TRBD1 is a possible D gene (5 bases). CDR3 length: 14 amino acids. Germline CDR1 and CDR2: SGHAT and FQNNGV. V was shortened by 5 bases and J by 4 bases, with 13 bases between the two germline ends. CDR3: CASSPVEGADTQYF. CDR3 nucleotides: TGTGCCAGCAGCCCAGTGGAAGGGGCAGATACGCAGTATTTT.

This clonotype was picked up a small number of times. This sequence joins TRBV7-9 and TRBJ2-7; TRBD2 might be the D (6 bases). In germline, CDR1 is SEHNR, CDR2 FQNEAQ (reference sequence). V was clipped by 5 bases and J by 6 bases, with 17 bases between them. The length of the CDR3 is 14 residues. Here the CDR3 DNA reads TGTGCCAGCAGCGCCCGGGACTTGTTAACCGAGCAGTACTTC. Protein sequence: CASSARDLLTEQYF.

The V call is TRBV6-2 or TRBV6-3, the J call TRBJ1-1; D is undetermined. This CDR3 is 15 amino acids long. V gave up 2 bases and J gave up 0 bases, with 10 bases separating them. Germline V gene lookup returns CDR1 MNHEY and CDR2 SVGEGT. CDR3 sequence reads: CASSYRELMNTEAFF. Written as DNA, the CDR3 is TGTGCCAGCAGTTACAGGGAGCTGATGAACACTGAAGCTTTCTTT.

This chain's CDR3 is CASSWFTPSYNEQFF. The CDR3 DNA follows: TGTGCCAGCAGTTGGTTCACCCCCTCCTACAATGAGCAGTTCTTC. The chain has TRBV28 and TRBJ2-1; the D is unclear. The V gene lost 4 bases and the J gene lost 0 bases, with 10 bases spanning the gap. CDR1 MDHEN and CDR2 SYDVKM come from the germline V gene. CDR3 size: 15 residues.

The V call is TRBV10-3, the J call TRBJ2-2; 8 bases map to TRBD2. The CDR3 runs to 15 residues. V gave up 3 bases and J gave up 6 bases; unmatched junction bases: 6. CDR1 and CDR2 (germline): ENHRY, SYGVKD. The CDR3 DNA reads TGTGCCATCAGTGACCGGACTAGCAGGTCCGGGGAGCTGTTTTTT. Amino acid sequence: CAISDRTSRSGELFF.

The CDR3 DNA reads TGTGCCAGCACCCCGGGAGAAATACAGCCCCAGCATTTT. Protein: CASTPGEIQPQHF. The chain employs TRBV6-1 and TRBJ1-5, with D hard to call. The V gene's germline CDR1 is MNHNS and CDR2 SASEGT. The CDR3 runs to 13 residues. The V gene lost 7 bases and the J gene lost 7 bases, with 14 bases spanning the gap.

The V and J genes are TRBV7-9 and TRBJ1-5; D may be TRBD1 (5 bases). Trimming shortened V by 5 bases and J by 3 bases, and 11 bases separated the two germline ends. Germline V gene sequence: CDR1 SEHNR, CDR2 FQNEAQ (reference sequence). This CDR3 region has 14 residues. CDR3 nucleotide sequence: TGTGCCAGCAGCCTATCGGACAACAATCAGCCCCAGCATTTT. This codes for CASSLSDNNQPQHF.

The CDR3 protein is CASSLHRENTGELFF. DNA for the CDR3: TGTGCCAGCAGTTTGCACAGGGAGAACACCGGGGAGCTGTTTTTT. This rearrangement joins TRBV28 to TRBJ2-2, with D maybe TRBD1 (6 bases). Trimming removed 3 bases from V and 1 base from J, with 9 bases in between. The CDR3 has 15 amino acids. Germline CDR1 MDHEN, CDR2 SYDVKM.

This chain links TRBV9 with TRBJ2-1; D ambiguous. This CDR3 has 15 residues. V lost 2 bases to trimming and J lost 0 bases, with 9 bases between them. The germline V gene encodes CDR1 SGDLS and CDR2 YYNGEE. The CDR3 coding sequence is TGTGCCAGCAGCGTGCACTTCAACTCCTACAATGAGCAGTTCTTC. Its protein product is CASSVHFNSYNEQFF.

In this sample, this clonotype turned up a few times. The chain is built from TRBV25-1 and TRBJ2-5; 7 bases fit TRBD1. The CDR3 is 13 amino acids. The germline V gene has CDR1 MGHDK and CDR2 SYGVNS. Trimming took 6 bases from V and 2 from J; bases not matched to a gene: 3. The chain's CDR3 is CASSGTEQETQYF. As DNA, the CDR3 is TGTGCCAGCAGCGGGACAGAGCAAGAGACCCAGTACTTC.

This sequence joins TRBV5-1 and TRBJ1-1, with TRBD1 matching over 10 bases. Trimming at V came to 4 bases and at J to 6 bases, leaving 3 bases not matched to a gene. This CDR3 is 13 amino acids long. The germline CDR1 and CDR2 sequences are SGHRS and YFSETQ. CDR3 residues: CASSRGQGAEAFF. CDR3 coding DNA: TGCGCCAGCAGCCGCGGACAGGGGGCTGAAGCTTTCTTT. Full variable domain (rest looked up from reference TRBV5-1 and TRBJ1-1): KAGVTQTPRYLIKTRGQQVTLSCSPISGHRSVSWYQQTPGQGLQFLFEYFSETQRNKGNFPGRFSGRQFSNSRSEMNVSTLELGDSALYLCASSRGQGAEAFFGQGTRLTVV.

The chain uses TRBV20-1 and TRBJ2-7, with D unresolved. V dropped 6 bases and J dropped 7 bases, with 13 bases sitting between them. Germline CDR1 reads DFQATT; CDR2 reads SNEGSKA (reference sequence). The CDR3 is 11 residues long. The CDR3 DNA reads as TGCAGTGCCCAGCGACTTGGGGAGCAGTACTTC. This encodes CSAQRLGEQYF.

This clonotype has a single count. The V call is TRBV5-4, the J call TRBJ2-2; D not resolved. The V end lost 4 bases, the J end lost 1 base, and 8 bases lay between the germline ends. Germline CDR1 SGHNT, CDR2 YYREEE (reference sequence). This CDR3 is 14 amino acids long. The CDR3 spells CASSVPENTGELFF. For the CDR3, the DNA is TGTGCCAGCAGCGTCCCAGAGAACACCGGGGAGCTGTTTTTT.

The genes are TRBV4-1 and TRBJ2-2, with 10 bases matching TRBD2. V shed 1 base, J shed 4 bases, and the junction held 3 bases outside the gene matches. Germline V gene sequence: CDR1 MGHRA, CDR2 YSYEKL. This CDR3 has 16 amino acids. This CDR3 reads CASSQVTSGATGELFF. CDR3 coding DNA: TGCGCCAGCAGCCAAGTTACTAGCGGGGCCACCGGGGAGCTGTTTTTT.

The gene calls are TRBV27 and TRBJ2-2; 8 bases are a match to TRBD2. Trimming cost V 2 bases and J 5 bases; bases outside gene matches: 4. CDR1 is MNHEY and CDR2 is SMNVEV in the germline V gene (reference sequence). The CDR3 runs to 15 residues. Written as DNA, the CDR3 is TGTGCCAGCAGTTTAATTAGCGGGACTACCGGGGAGCTGTTTTTT. Translated, it gives CASSLISGTTGELFF.

The chain couples TRBV12-3 or TRBV12-4 to TRBJ2-5, with TRBD2 as a possible D gene (5 bases). This CDR3 comprises 15 residues. Trimming left V 6 bases short and J 1 base short, with 15 bases between. CDR3 in DNA: TGTGCCAGCAGCTTTCCCGGGAACCCCCAAGAGACCCAGTACTTC. It is translated as CASSFPGNPQETQYF.

The chain employs TRBV19 and TRBJ2-4; D unclear. The CDR3 is 13 residues long. V was clipped by 3 bases and J by 6 bases, with 9 bases between them. In germline, CDR1 is LNHDA, CDR2 SQIVND (reference sequence). CDR3 sequence: CASSISPGNIQYF. In DNA, the CDR3 is TGTGCCAGTAGTATTTCCCCCGGAAACATTCAGTACTTC.

The V call is TRBV27, the J call TRBJ1-2, with unresolved D. CDR1 is MNHEY, CDR2 SMNVEV, per germline (reference sequence). The CDR3 length is 11 residues. Trimming took off 1 base at V and 7 bases at J, with 4 bases between the two ends. The CDR3 region is CASSLYGGYTF. In nucleotides, the CDR3 is TGTGCCAGCAGTTTATACGGTGGCTACACCTTC.

The CDR3 loop reads CSARRSRGNTEAFF. The CDR3 bases are TGCAGTGCTAGAAGATCAAGGGGGAACACTGAAGCTTTCTTT. The chain links TRBV20-1 to TRBJ1-1; tentative D call: TRBD1 (5 bases). V gave up 2 bases and J gave up 1 base, with 11 bases separating them. CDR1 and CDR2 from the germline V gene are DFQATT and SNEGSKA (reference sequence). The CDR3 is 14 amino acids.

The rearrangement uses TRBV20-1 and TRBJ2-6; no firm D call. Germline V gene sequence: CDR1 DFQATT, CDR2 SNEGSKA (reference sequence). This CDR3 comprises 14 residues. Deletions cut 1 base from V and 0 bases from J, with 4 bases between. CDR3 amino acids: CSARGDSGANVLTF. The CDR3 bases are TGCAGTGCTAGAGGAGACTCTGGGGCCAACGTCCTGACTTTC.

The chain carries TRBV12-3 or TRBV12-4 and TRBJ1-5, with unresolved D. The CDR3 loop spans 15 amino acids. Trimming removed 2 bases at V and 1 base at J, with 9 bases between. The CDR3 DNA reads TGTGCCAGCAGTTTATCTTTCCGAAGCAATCAGCCCCAGCATTTT. Its translation is CASSLSFRSNQPQHF.

The V and J genes are TRBV30 and TRBJ1-1, with TRBD1 identical over 7 bases. V was clipped by 3 bases and J by 5 bases; unmatched bases: 9. Per the germline V gene, CDR1 is GTSNPN and CDR2 is SVGIG (reference sequence). The CDR3 sequence is 14 residues long. The chain's CDR3 is CAWRGEGARTEAFF. The CDR3 region has the DNA TGTGCCTGGAGGGGGGAGGGGGCGAGAACTGAAGCTTTCTTT.